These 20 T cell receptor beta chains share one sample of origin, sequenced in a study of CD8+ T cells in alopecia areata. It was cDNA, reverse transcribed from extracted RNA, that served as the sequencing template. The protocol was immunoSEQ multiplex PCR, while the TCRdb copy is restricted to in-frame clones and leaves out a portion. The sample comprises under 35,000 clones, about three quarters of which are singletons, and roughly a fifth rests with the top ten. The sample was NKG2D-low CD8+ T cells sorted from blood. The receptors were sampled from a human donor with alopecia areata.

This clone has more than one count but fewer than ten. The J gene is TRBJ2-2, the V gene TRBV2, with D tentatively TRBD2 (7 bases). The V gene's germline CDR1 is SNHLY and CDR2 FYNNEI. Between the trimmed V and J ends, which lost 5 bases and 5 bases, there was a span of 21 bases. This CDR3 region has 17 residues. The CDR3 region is CASSPPRGDYKTGELFF. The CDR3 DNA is TGTGCCAGCAGTCCTCCTAGGGGGGACTACAAAACCGGGGAGCTGTTTTTT. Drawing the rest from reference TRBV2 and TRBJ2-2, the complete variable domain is EPEVTQTPSHQVTQMGQEVILRCVPISNHLYFYWYRQILGQKVEFLVSFYNNEISEKSEIFDDQFSVERPDGSNFTLKIRSTKLEDSAMYFCASSPPRGDYKTGELFFGEGSRLTVL.

The CDR3 here is CASRLATSPYEQYF. CDR3 DNA: TGCGCCAGCCGACTAGCAACATCGCCCTACGAGCAGTACTTC. The gene calls are TRBV5-1 and TRBJ2-7; 7 nucleotides align to TRBD2. There are 14 residues in the CDR3. Germline V CDR1 and CDR2: SGHRS, YFSETQ. V lost 7 bases and J lost 2; bases outside the gene matches: 9.

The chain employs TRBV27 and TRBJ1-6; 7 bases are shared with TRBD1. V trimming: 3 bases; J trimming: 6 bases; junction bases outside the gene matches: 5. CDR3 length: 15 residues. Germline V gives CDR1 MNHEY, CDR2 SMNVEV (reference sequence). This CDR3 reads CASSFHQGGNSPLHF. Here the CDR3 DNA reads TGTGCCAGCAGTTTCCATCAGGGGGGTAATTCACCCCTCCACTTT.

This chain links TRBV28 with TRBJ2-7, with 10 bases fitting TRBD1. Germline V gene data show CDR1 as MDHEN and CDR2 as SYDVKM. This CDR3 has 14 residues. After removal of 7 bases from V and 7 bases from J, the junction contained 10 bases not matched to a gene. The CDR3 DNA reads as TGTGCCAGCATGGAGGGACAGGGGCTATGGGAGCAGTACTTC. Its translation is CASMEGQGLWEQYF.

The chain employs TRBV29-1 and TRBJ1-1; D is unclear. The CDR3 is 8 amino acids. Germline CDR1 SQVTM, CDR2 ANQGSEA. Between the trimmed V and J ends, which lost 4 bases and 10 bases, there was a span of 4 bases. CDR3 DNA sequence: TGCAGCGTTGGGAGAGCTTTCTTT. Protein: CSVGRAFF.

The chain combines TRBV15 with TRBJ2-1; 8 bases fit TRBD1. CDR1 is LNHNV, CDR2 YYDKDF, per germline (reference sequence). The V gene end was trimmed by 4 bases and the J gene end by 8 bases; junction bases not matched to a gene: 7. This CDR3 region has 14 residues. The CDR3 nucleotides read TGTGCCACCAGCACCGCTCGCAGGGGGCATGAGCAGTTCTTC. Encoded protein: CATSTARRGHEQFF.

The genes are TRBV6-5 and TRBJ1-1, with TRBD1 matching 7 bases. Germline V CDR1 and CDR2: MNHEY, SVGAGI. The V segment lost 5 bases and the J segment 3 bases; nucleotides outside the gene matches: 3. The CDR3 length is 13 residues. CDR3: CASSTTGDTEAFF. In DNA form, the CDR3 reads TGTGCCAGCAGTACAACAGGGGACACTGAAGCTTTCTTT.

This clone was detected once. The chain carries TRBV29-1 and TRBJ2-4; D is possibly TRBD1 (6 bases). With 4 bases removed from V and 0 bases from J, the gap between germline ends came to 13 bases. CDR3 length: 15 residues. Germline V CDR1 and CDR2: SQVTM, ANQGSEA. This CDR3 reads CSVAGAGVAKNIQYF. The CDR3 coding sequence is TGCAGCGTTGCTGGGGCAGGGGTAGCCAAAAACATTCAGTACTTC.

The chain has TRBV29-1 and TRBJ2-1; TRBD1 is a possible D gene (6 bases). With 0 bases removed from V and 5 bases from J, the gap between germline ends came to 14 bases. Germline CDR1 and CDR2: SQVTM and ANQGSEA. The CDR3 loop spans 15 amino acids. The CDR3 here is CSVEEGGRANNEQFF. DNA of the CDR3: TGCAGCGTTGAAGAAGGGGGAAGGGCCAACAATGAGCAGTTCTTC.

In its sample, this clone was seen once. CDR3 sequence (DNA): TGTGCCTGGAGTGTCCAGAGCTACTACGAGCAGTACTTC. Translating it yields CAWSVQSYYEQYF. This chain uses TRBV30 with TRBJ2-7, with no clear D. The CDR3 loop spans 13 amino acids. CDR1 is GTSNPN, CDR2 SVGIG, per germline (reference sequence). Trimming removed 0 bases at V and 3 bases at J, with 9 bases between.

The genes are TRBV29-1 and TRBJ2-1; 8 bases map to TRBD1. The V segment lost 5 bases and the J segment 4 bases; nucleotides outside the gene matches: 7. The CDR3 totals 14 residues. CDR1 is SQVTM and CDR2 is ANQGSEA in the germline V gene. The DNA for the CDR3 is TGCAGCGTTTGGACAGGGTGGCAATACAATGAGCAGTTCTTC. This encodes CSVWTGWQYNEQFF.

CDR3 DNA: TGTGCCAGCAGTATGGGGACAGGGCACACAGATACGCAGTATTTT. Translation: CASSMGTGHTDTQYF. The chain joins TRBV27 to TRBJ2-3; TRBD1 aligns across 9 bases. V was clipped by 5 bases and J by 2 bases; unmatched bases: 5. CDR1 is MNHEY and CDR2 is SMNVEV in the germline V gene (reference sequence). The CDR3 totals 15 residues.

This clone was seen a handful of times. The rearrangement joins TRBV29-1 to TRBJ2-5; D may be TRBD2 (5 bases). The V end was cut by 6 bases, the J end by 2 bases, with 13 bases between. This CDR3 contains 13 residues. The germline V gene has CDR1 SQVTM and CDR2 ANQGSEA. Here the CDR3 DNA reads TGCAGCGTATCGGGAATACAGCAAGAGACCCAGTACTTC. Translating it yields CSVSGIQQETQYF.

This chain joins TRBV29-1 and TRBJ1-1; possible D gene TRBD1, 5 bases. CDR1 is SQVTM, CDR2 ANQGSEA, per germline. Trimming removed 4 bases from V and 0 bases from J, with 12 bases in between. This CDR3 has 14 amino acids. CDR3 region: CSVAGHSMNTEAFF. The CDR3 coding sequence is TGCAGCGTTGCTGGACACAGCATGAACACTGAAGCTTTCTTT.

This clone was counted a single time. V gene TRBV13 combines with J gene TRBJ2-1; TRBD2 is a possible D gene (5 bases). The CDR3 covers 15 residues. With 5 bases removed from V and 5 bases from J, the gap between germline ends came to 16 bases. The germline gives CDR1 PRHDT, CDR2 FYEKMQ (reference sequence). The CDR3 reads CASSQSGLADNEQFF. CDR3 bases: TGTGCCAGCAGCCAAAGTGGACTGGCCGACAATGAGCAGTTCTTC.

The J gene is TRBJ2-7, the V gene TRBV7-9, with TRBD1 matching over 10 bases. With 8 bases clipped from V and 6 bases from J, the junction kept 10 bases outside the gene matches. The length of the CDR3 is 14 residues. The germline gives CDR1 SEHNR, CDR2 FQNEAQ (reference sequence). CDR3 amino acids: CASGPGQGFLEQYF. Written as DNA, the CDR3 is TGTGCCAGCGGACCGGGACAGGGGTTCCTCGAGCAGTACTTC.

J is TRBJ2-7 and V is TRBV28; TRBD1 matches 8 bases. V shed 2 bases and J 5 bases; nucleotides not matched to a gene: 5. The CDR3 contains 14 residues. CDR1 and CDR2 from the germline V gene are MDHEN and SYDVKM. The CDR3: CASSLTGTGNEQYF. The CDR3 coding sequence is TGTGCCAGCAGTTTAACCGGGACAGGCAACGAGCAGTACTTC. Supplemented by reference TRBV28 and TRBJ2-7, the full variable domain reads DVKVTQSSRYLVKRTGEKVFLECVQDMDHENMFWYRQDPGLGLRLIYFSYDVKMKEKGDIPEGYSVSREKKERFSLILESASTNQTSMYLCASSLTGTGNEQYFGPGTRLTVT.

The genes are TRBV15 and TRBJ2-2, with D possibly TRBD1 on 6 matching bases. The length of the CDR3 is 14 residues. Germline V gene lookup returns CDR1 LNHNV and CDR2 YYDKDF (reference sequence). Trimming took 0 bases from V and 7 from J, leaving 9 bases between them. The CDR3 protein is CATSREQGGGELFF. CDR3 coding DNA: TGTGCCACCAGCAGAGAACAGGGTGGCGGGGAGCTGTTTTTT.

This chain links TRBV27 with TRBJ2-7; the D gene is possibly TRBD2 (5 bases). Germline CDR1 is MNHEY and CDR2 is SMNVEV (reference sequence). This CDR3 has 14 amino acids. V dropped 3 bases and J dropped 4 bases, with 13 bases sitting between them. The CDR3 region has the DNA TGTGCCAGCAGTTTTGGTGGGAGCGAGTACGAGCAGTACTTC. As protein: CASSFGGSEYEQYF.

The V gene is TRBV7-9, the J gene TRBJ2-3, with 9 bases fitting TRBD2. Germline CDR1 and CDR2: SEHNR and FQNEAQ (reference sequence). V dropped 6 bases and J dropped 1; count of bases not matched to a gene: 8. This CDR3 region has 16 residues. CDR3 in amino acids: CASSPTRTSGTDTQYF. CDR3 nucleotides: TGTGCCAGCAGTCCTACCCGGACTAGCGGCACAGATACGCAGTATTTT.